Listed here are 6 T cell receptor beta chains from one sample, sequenced in a study of human T cells and chemical hapten exposure. This sample's time point: patch test 1, 2 weeks after DPC sensitization. Documented treatment: therapeutic diphenylcyclopropenone sensitization with weekly scalp DPC. Researchers extracted total RNA from unfractionated whole blood. TCRdb reanalysed the RACE reads using MiXCR and keeps one entry per CDR3 protein. The data hold roughly 38,000 distinct CDR3 sequences, with 4% observed a single time. This sample comprised whole blood, obtained in connection with sensitization to the hapten diphenylcyclopropenone (DPC). These TCRs come from a man aged 45-65 years with alopecia areata. Some clones in this sample may be carry-over from other donors' samples.

This clonotype was seen many times. The chain recombines TRBV7-6 with TRBJ2-6; D not certain. V was trimmed by 0 bases and J by 0 bases, leaving 15 bases between them. Germline loops: CDR1 SGHVS, CDR2 FNYEAQ. CDR3 length: 19 residues. The DNA of the CDR3 is TGTGCCAGCAGCTTAGCCCCGGGTCCCCTAAGCTCTGGGGCCAACGTCCTGACTTTC. Amino acid sequence: CASSLAPGPLSSGANVLTF.

V and J are TRBV11-3 and TRBJ2-1; no definite D call. The V gene's germline CDR1 is SGHNT and CDR2 YENEEA. Trimming pared 3 bases from V and 3 bases from J, leaving 9 bases between. The length of the CDR3 is 14 residues. The chain's CDR3 is CASSFPGLYNEQFF. CDR3 DNA sequence: TGTGCCAGCAGCTTTCCGGGCCTCTACAATGAGCAGTTCTTC.

At least ten counts were recorded for this clonotype. The V and J genes are TRBV6-5 and TRBJ2-3; D unclear. This CDR3 is 14 amino acids long. The germline CDR1 and CDR2 sequences are MNHEY and SVGAGI. Trimming pared 2 bases from V and 6 bases from J, leaving 12 bases between. The CDR3: CASSYDPLGDTQYF. For the CDR3, the DNA is TGTGCCAGCAGTTACGATCCCCTAGGGGATACGCAGTATTTT.

This clonotype was seen at least ten times. An end of the junction differs from the germline gene, which may be a read error. The chain has TRBV23-1 and TRBJ2-5, with D possibly matching TRBD1 (5 bases). TRBV23-1 is classed as an ORF, of uncertain function. The CDR3 has 15 residues. The CDR3 loop is CASSQSSEWGSWTLF. The CDR3 DNA sequence: TGCGCCAGCAGTCAATCGTCGGAGTGGGGCAGCTGGACCCTCTTC.

This clonotype was detected many times. V usage is TRBV11-2 and J usage is TRBJ2-2, with a weak D call TRBD2 (5 bases). CDR3 length: 17 amino acids. Trimming left V 6 bases short and J 1 base short, with 18 bases between. Germline CDR1 SGHAT, CDR2 FQNNGV. CDR3 loop: CASRSIARLKNTGELFF. CDR3 bases: TGTGCCAGCAGATCTATCGCACGACTAAAGAACACCGGGGAGCTGTTTTTT.

This clonotype was observed many times. The chain uses TRBV7-2 and TRBJ2-7; D unresolved. V was trimmed by 4 bases and J by 7 bases, leaving 11 bases between them. Germline V CDR1 and CDR2: SGHTA, FQGNSA. The CDR3 length is 12 residues. The CDR3 DNA is TGTGCCAGCAGCTCCTATCTGGGGGAGCAGTACTTC. It encodes CASSSYLGEQYF.